The present T cell receptor (beta chain) was sequenced within a study of T cells in Graves' hyperthyroidism and ophthalmopathy (dated by TCRdb to about 2019). For the wider study: Peripheral blood samples were taken at initial diagnosis, before any treatment was given. After sampling, hyperthyroidism patients received methimazole starting at 30 mg daily, and ophthalmopathy patients received high-dose intravenous methylprednisolone. TCR V-J signatures able to tell the groups apart were searched for in a discovery cohort of 90 to 100 patients, of whom approximately 40 had Graves' ophthalmopathy and roughly 58 had stable Graves' hyperthyroidism. The study also compared thyroid tissue and blood T-cell repertoires from more than 5 Graves' hyperthyroidism patients. Whether ophthalmopathy could be predicted prospectively was tested in an independent validation cohort made up of 18 hyperthyroidism patients plus 17 patients who later progressed to ophthalmopathy. The paper describes TCR Vbeta CDR3 sequencing of 135 peripheral blood samples, made up of 40 to 45 ophthalmopathy patients, 70 to 80 hyperthyroidism patients and 17 progressor patients. For training and testing, the 95 to 100 patients in the discovery cohort were randomly divided in a 7:3 ratio. The paper's findings and limits, for the study overall: In validation, the model predicted progression to ophthalmopathy with over 65% sensitivity and roughly 75% specificity, a median of around six months before onset. Ophthalmopathy was separated from stable hyperthyroidism by a 13 V-J signature model, with 85% to 90% sensitivity and 81% to 82% specificity obtained in cross-validation and 80%/75% obtained in testing. No statistical method was used to set the sample size in advance, and investigators knew the group allocation. Most expanded thyroid clonotypes (frequency above 0.001) were also detected in blood, suggesting blood repertoires may reflect thyroid immune responses.

V loses 5 bases, J loses 8 bases, and the germline ends lie 15 bases apart. The germline V gene provides CDR1 MDHEN and CDR2 SYDVKM. From its cysteine to its phenylalanine, the CDR3 spans 13 amino acids. The retained sequence is limited to the CDR3, 39 bases, with the frame set at the first base. The TCR beta CDR3 regions were amplified from the RNA transcripts. The first round of RT-PCR for the TCR CDR3 was performed with the HTBI primer set and the Qiagen OneStep RT-PCR kit. The libraries were constructed in a second round of multiplex PCR and then size-selected and purified. The libraries were sequenced on an Illumina HiSeq2000 using paired-end 100 bp reads. The study's own analysis went as follows. SOAPnuke was used to process the raw data, removing reads that contained adapters or uncalled bases, had a mean Phred below 15, or lacked an exact match to the constant primer or identifier. COPE v1.2.5 was used to merge high-quality paired reads, and clonotypes were defined as unique nucleotide sequences. Clonotypes were aligned to IMGT TRBV, TRBD and TRBJ reference segments using MiTCR v1.1. The analysis was restricted to V-J combinations with a frequency above 0.0001, which together covered about 99% of the repertoires. A TCS score was defined as the ratio between F50 (clonal expansion) and ExV (chaos), using BLOSUM62-based TCRdist between CDR3 peptides within each V-J. Welch's t-statistics and random forest reduced 514 V-J features to 10 to 15, which were used in a naive Bayes classifier (R e1071). TCRdb trimmed the raw reads at Q25, called clones with MiXCR and kept productive beta chains. Identical CDR3 proteins give one entry, which carries the most common genes and DNA. TCRdb, rather than the study authors, made the V and J calls. This sample gives about half a million distinct CDR3 sequences in total; 20% to 25% of them show up just once. The biggest ten clones account for approximately 49% of the sample.

Regarding this clonotype: What this receptor recognizes is not known. Base qualities are not recorded, but no much larger clone differs from it by a single base.

In the ophthalmopathy patients, disease was moderately to severely active, with a Clinical Activity Score of 3 or more, a NOSPECS grade of 4 or more, and a duration of less than 3 months. The study excluded patients with uncontrolled infections, other autoimmune diseases, pregnancy or lactation. Diagnoses were based on clinical symptoms, serum thyroxine and TRAb, thyroid ultrasound and orbital computed tomography. PBMCs were isolated from 8 to 10 ml of fresh peripheral blood by Ficoll-Paque density gradient centrifugation. Trizol reagent was used to extract total RNA, and RNA quality was then checked on an Agilent 2100 Bioanalyzer.

This TCR derives from a woman aged 65 to 85 with Graves' ophthalmopathy. The sequenced sample was blood. The V gene is TRBV28 and the J gene is TRBJ1-2; the D gene is not confidently resolved. The CDR3 protein sequence reads: CASSLVPTGGYTF. In nucleotides, the sequence is TGTGCCAGCAGTCTGGTTCCCACGGGCGGCTACACCTTC.